This is a list of T cell receptor beta chains from one sample in a study of shared clonotypes between healthy human individuals. This table comes from immunoSEQ multiplex PCR, and its TCRdb copy is limited to in-frame clones, with some not included. The profile shows approximately 400,000 clones, about 97% of them singletons. What was sequenced was memory CD8+ T cells sorted from blood. These receptors all come from a man aged 25-45 years in good health. Each CDR3 is given with its conserved first and last residue. The order of the fields is clone size, V gene, D gene, J gene, CDR3 DNA, CDR3 protein. D genes are given only for firm matches. Expanded clones are given a class, and other clones once, few, many or no size at all.

.	TRBV7-9	.	TRBJ2-7	TGTGCCAGCAGCTTAGAGGTAGACTACGAGCAGTACTTC	CASSLEVDYEQYF
.	TRBV7-2	TRBD1	TRBJ1-6	TGTGCCAGCAGCGCGACAGGGCTTGGTTCACCCCTCCACTTT	CASSATGLGSPLHF
.	TRBV5-1	.	TRBJ2-6	TGCGCCAGCAGCCTCCGCGACAGGACCGGGGCCAACGTCCTGACTTTC	CASSLRDRTGANVLTF
once	TRBV2	.	TRBJ2-5	TGTGCCAGCAGCAGAAAGGCCCAAGAGACCCAGTACTTC	CASSRKAQETQYF
.	TRBV6-5	TRBD2	TRBJ2-1	TGTGCCAGCAGTTACTCGGGACTAGCGGGAAAGAATGAGCAGTTCTTC	CASSYSGLAGKNEQFF
once	TRBV5-4	.	TRBJ2-7	TGTGCCAGCAGCTTGGACTCCTACTACGAGCAGTACTTC	CASSLDSYYEQYF
.	TRBV18	TRBD2	TRBJ2-1	TGTGCCAGCTCACCATCTAGCGGGAGGGAGGGTGAGCAGTTCTTC	CASSPSSGREGEQFF
once	TRBV19	TRBD2	TRBJ2-2	TGTGCCAGTAGTACTCCAGCGGGAGCGGGTACCGGGGAGCTGTTTTTT	CASSTPAGAGTGELFF
once	TRBV4-2	.	TRBJ2-6	TGTGCCAGCAGCCAAGGCAACAGGGACGTCTCTGGGGCCAACGTCCTGACTTTC	CASSQGNRDVSGANVLTF
.	TRBV9	.	TRBJ2-1	TGTGCCAGCAGCCTCGAAATCGCGCCCAACTACAATGAGCAGTTCTTC	CASSLEIAPNYNEQFF
.	TRBV10-3	.	TRBJ2-1	TGTGCCATCAGTGGAGGGGCTGGCTCCTACAATGAGCAGTTCTTC	CAISGGAGSYNEQFF
.	TRBV9	.	TRBJ1-4	TGTGCCAGCAGCGTAGTGGGGGGCCGACTGTTTTTT	CASSVVGGRLFF
.	TRBV28	.	TRBJ1-5	TGTGCCAGCAGTTTATGGGGGCAAGGCAATCAGCCCCAGCATTTT	CASSLWGQGNQPQHF
.	TRBV11-2	.	TRBJ2-7	TGTGCCAGCAACCTTGATTCGGCAGGGTACGAGCAGTACTTC	CASNLDSAGYEQYF
few	TRBV19	.	TRBJ1-1	TGTGCCAGTAGTATAACCTGGGTTGGACAGCTCACTGAAGCTTTCTTT	CASSITWVGQLTEAFF
.	TRBV28	TRBD1	TRBJ1-5	TGTGCCAGCAGTCACCCGGGACAGGGTCATAGGAAGAATCAGCCCCAGCATTTT	CASSHPGQGHRKNQPQHF
.	TRBV12-5	.	TRBJ2-3	TGTGCTAGTGCCCTGGACAACCCCACAGATACGCAGTATTTT	CASALDNPTDTQYF
.	TRBV30	TRBD1	TRBJ2-7	TGTGCCTGGAGTGTGGGACAGGGGGCCAACGAGCAGTACTTC	CAWSVGQGANEQYF
.	TRBV11-3	TRBD1	TRBJ1-4	TGTGCCAGCAGCCCCGGGACAGGGGGCGAGGTTGAAAAACTGTTTTTT	CASSPGTGGEVEKLFF
.	TRBV7-6	.	TRBJ1-1	TGTGCCAGCAGCGCAGGGTCCACTGAAGCTTTCTTT	CASSAGSTEAFF
.	TRBV7-9	TRBD1	TRBJ2-6	TGTGCCAGCAGCCGGGGGTTGGACAGGGTGTCTGGGGCCAACGTCCTGACTTTC	CASSRGLDRVSGANVLTF
.	TRBV5-1	.	TRBJ2-7	TGCGCCAGCAGCTTGGAAGGGACTCGTGGCTCCTACGAGCAGTACTTC	CASSLEGTRGSYEQYF